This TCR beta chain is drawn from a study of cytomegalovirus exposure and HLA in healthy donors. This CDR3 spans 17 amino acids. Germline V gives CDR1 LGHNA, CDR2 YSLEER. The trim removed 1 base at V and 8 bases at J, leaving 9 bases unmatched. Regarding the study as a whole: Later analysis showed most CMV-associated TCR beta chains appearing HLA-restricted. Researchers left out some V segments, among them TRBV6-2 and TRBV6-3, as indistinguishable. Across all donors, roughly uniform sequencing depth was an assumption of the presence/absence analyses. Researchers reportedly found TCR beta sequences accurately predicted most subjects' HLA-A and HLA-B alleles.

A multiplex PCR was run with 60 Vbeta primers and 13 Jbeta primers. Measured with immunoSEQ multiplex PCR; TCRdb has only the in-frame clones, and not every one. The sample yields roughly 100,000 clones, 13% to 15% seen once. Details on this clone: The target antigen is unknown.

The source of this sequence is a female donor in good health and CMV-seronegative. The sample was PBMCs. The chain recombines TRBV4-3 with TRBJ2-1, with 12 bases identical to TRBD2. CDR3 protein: CASSQALLAGGHDEQFF. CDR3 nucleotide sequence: TGCGCCAGCAGCCAAGCGCTACTAGCGGGGGGTCATGATGAGCAGTTCTTC.